A selection of T cell receptor beta chains follows, all from one sample in a study of graft-versus-host responses after intestinal transplantation. Produced via immunoSEQ multiplex PCR; TCRdb's table is partial and in-frame only. The table shows some 150,000 clones, with 80% to 95% occurring only once. Which antigens these TCRs recognize remains unknown. Sequences were derived from unstimulated CD4+ T cells sorted from spleen or lymph node cells, sampled before intestinal transplant. These receptors were taken from a human donor who received an intestinal transplant. The CDR3 runs from the conserved cysteine through the conserved F or W. D genes are given only for firm matches.

j_call | d_call | v_call | cdr3_nt | cdr3_aa
TRBJ1-1 | NA | TRBV29-1 | TGCAGCGTTGAATATAACTGGGGGGGAGAAGCTTTCTTT | CSVEYNWGGEAFF
TRBJ2-6 | NA | TRBV7-9 | TGTGCCAGCAGCTTTGGAGGCTTGGCCAACGTCCTGACTTTC | CASSFGGLANVLTF
TRBJ2-2 | TRBD1 | TRBV29-1 | TGCAGCGTTCAACAGGGGGCGGTCGGGGAGCTGTTTTTT | CSVQQGAVGELFF
TRBJ1-2 | TRBD1 | TRBV27 | TGTGCCAGCGGCCGGACAGGGGGCGACTATGGCTACACCTTC | CASGRTGGDYGYTF
TRBJ2-3 | NA | TRBV9 | TGTGCCAGCAGCCCAGGACTCTTCACAGATACGCAGTATTTT | CASSPGLFTDTQYF
TRBJ1-1 | NA | TRBV28 | TGTGCCAGCAGTTTGACACAGGGGAACACTGAAGCTTTCTTT | CASSLTQGNTEAFF
TRBJ2-1 | NA | TRBV21-1 | TGTGCCAGCATACTCCCGGGACTAGTCCGTCGCGATGAGCAGTTCTTC | CASILPGLVRRDEQFF
TRBJ1-5 | NA | TRBV20-1 | TGCAGTGCTAGGGCGGGACAGCCCCAGCATTTT | CSARAGQPQHF
TRBJ2-7 | TRBD1 | TRBV6-5 | TGTGCCAGCAGCCGCCCGGGACAGGTCGCCTACGAGCAGTACTTC | CASSRPGQVAYEQYF
TRBJ2-1 | NA | TRBV30 | TGTGCCTGGGCCGGGACAAAAGACAATGAGCAGTTCTTC | CAWAGTKDNEQFF
TRBJ2-7 | NA | TRBV14 | TGTGCCAGCAGCCAAGATTTAGGACGTTACGAGCAGTACTTC | CASSQDLGRYEQYF
TRBJ2-1 | NA | TRBV9 | TGTGCCAGCAGCGTAGGTGGTACTAGGGTAGAGCAGTTCTTC | CASSVGGTRVEQFF
TRBJ2-4 | TRBD2 | TRBV11-2 | TGTGCCAGCAGCTCGCCGGGACTAGCGGGAGGGTTTGGCATTCAGTACTTC | CASSSPGLAGGFGIQYF
TRBJ1-5 | NA | TRBV10-3 | TGTGCCATCAGTGAGTCGACTGGGGTGGCTCAGCCCCAGCATTTT | CAISESTGVAQPQHF